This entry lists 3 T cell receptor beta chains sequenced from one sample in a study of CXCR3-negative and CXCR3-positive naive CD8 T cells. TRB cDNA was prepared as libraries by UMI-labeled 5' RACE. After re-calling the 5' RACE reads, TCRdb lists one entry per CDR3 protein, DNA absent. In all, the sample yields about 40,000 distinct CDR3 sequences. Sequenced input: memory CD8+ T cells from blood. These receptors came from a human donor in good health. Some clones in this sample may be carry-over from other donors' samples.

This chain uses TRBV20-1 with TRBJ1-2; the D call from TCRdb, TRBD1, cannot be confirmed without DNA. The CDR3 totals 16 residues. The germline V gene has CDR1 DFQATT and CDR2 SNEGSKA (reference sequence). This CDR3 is CSARILRDRLNYGYTF.

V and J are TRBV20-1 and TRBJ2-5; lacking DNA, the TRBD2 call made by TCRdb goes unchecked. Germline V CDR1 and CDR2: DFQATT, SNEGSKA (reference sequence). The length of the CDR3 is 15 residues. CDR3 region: CSARDQAGVWETQYF.

CDR3 region: CASSSLGGAGNEQFF. V and J are TRBV5-1 and TRBJ2-1; TCRdb designates TRBD1, a call that cannot be tested without DNA. The CDR3 is 15 amino acids. CDR1 and CDR2 from the germline V gene are SGHRS and YFSETQ.